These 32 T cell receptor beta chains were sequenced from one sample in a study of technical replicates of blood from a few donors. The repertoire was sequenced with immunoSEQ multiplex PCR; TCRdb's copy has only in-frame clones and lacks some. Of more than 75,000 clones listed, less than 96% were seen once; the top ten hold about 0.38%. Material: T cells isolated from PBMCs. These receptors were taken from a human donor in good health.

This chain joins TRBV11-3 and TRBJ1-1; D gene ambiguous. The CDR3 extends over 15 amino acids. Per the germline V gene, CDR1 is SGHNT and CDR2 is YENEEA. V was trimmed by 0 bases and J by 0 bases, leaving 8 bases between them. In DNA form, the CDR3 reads TGTGCCAGCAGCTTAGATCAGGTCATGAACACTGAAGCTTTCTTT. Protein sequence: CASSLDQVMNTEAFF.

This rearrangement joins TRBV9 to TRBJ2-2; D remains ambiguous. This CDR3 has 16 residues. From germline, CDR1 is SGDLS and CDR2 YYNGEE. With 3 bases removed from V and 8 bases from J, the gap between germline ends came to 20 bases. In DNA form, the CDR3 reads TGTGCCAGCAGCGGTAACACACAAGGAGTTCTGGGGGAGCTGTTTTTT. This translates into CASSGNTQGVLGELFF.

CDR3: CASLSTGGTEAFF. CDR3 DNA: TGTGCCAGCCTATCGACAGGGGGGACTGAAGCTTTCTTT. This chain joins TRBV11-3 and TRBJ1-1; 9 nucleotides agree with TRBD1. CDR1 is SGHNT and CDR2 is YENEEA in the germline V gene. Losses at the gene ends were 8 bases for V and 5 bases for J; bases not matched to a gene: 6. This CDR3 region has 13 residues. Full variable domain (outside the CDR3, taken from reference TRBV11-3 and TRBJ1-1): EAGVVQSPRYKIIEKKQPVAFWCNPISGHNTLYWYLQNLGQGPELLIRYENEEAVDDSQLPKDRFSAERLKGVDSTLKIQPAELGDSAVYLCASLSTGGTEAFFGQGTRLTVV.

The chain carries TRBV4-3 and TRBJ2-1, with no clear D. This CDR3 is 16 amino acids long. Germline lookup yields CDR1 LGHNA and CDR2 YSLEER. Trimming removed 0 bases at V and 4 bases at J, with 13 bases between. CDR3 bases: TGCGCCAGCAGCCAAGATAGCAGAACTGTTTACAATGAGCAGTTCTTC. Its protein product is CASSQDSRTVYNEQFF.

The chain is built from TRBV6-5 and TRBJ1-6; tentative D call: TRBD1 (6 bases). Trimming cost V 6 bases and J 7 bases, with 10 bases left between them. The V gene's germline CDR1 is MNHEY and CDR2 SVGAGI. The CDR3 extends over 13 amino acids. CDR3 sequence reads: CASSRGWNSPLHF. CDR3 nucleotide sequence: TGTGCCAGCAGCAGGGGCTGGAATTCACCCCTCCACTTT.

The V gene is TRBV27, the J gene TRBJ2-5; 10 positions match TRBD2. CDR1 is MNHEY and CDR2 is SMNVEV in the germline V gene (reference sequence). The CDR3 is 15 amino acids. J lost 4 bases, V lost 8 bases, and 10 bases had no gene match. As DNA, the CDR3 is TGTGCCAGCCTGAGCTCTAGCGGGAGAGGAGAGACCCAGTACTTC. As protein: CASLSSSGRGETQYF.

CDR3 in amino acids: CASSLSIQGTQYF. The CDR3 nucleotides read TGTGCCAGCAGTTTATCGATCCAGGGTACGCAGTATTTT. The chain uses TRBV27 and TRBJ2-3; tentative D call: TRBD1 (5 bases). Germline V CDR1 and CDR2: MNHEY, SMNVEV (reference sequence). This CDR3 comprises 13 residues. Trimming left V 0 bases short and J 8 bases short, with 9 bases between.

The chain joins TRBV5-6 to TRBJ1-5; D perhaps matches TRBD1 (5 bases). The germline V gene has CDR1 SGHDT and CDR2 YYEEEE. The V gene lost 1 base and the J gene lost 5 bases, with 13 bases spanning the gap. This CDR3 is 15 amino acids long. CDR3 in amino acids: CASSLTRQGDQPQHF. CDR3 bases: TGTGCCAGCAGCTTGACCAGGCAGGGCGATCAGCCCCAGCATTTT.

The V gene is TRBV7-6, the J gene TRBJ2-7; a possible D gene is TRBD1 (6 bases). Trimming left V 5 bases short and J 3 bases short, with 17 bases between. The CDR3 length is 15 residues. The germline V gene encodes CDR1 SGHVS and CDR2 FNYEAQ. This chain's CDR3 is CASSTGTEAGYEQYF. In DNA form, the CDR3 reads TGTGCCAGCAGCACAGGGACGGAGGCGGGCTACGAGCAGTACTTC.

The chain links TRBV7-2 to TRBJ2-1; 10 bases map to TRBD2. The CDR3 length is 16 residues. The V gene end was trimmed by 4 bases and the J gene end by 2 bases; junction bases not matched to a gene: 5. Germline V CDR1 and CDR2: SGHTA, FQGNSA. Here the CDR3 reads CASSSRLAGAYNEQFF. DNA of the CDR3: TGTGCCAGCAGCTCCCGTCTAGCGGGAGCCTACAATGAGCAGTTCTTC. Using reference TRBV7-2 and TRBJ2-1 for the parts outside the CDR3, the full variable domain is GAGVSQSPSNKVTEKGKDVELRCDPISGHTALYWYRQSLGQGLEFLIYFQGNSAPDKSGLPSDRFSAERTGGSVSTLTIQRTQQEDSAVYLCASSSRLAGAYNEQFFGPGTRLTVL.

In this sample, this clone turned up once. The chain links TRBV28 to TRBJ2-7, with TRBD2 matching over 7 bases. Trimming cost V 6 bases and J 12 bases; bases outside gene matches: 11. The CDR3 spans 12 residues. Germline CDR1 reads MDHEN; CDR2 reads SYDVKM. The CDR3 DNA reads TGTGCCAGCAGCCAAACCTCCACGGGGGGGTACTTC. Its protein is CASSQTSTGGYF.

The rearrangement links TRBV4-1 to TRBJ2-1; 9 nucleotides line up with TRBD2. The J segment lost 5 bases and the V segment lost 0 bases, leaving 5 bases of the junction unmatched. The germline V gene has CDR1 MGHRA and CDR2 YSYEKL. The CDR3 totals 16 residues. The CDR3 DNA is TGCGCCAGCAGCCAAGATGTGACTAGCGGTAACAATGAGCAGTTCTTC. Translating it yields CASSQDVTSGNNEQFF.

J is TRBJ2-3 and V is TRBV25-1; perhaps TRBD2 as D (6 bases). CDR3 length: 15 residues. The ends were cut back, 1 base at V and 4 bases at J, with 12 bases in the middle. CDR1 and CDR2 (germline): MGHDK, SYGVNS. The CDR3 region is CASSEFDGSPDTQYF. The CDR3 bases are TGTGCCAGCAGTGAATTTGACGGGAGTCCAGATACGCAGTATTTT.

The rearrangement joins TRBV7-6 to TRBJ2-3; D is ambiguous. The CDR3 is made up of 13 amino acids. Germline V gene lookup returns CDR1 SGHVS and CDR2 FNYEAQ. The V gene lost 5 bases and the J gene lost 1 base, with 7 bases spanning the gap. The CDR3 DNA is TGTGCCAGCAGCACTCGGGGCACAGATACGCAGTATTTT. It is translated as CASSTRGTDTQYF.

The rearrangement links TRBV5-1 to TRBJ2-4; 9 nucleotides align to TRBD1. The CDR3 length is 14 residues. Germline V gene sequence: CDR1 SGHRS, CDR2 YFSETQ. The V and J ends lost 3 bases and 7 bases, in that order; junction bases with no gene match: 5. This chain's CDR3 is CASSSPTGGNIQYF. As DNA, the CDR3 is TGCGCCAGCAGCTCTCCGACAGGGGGTAACATTCAGTACTTC.

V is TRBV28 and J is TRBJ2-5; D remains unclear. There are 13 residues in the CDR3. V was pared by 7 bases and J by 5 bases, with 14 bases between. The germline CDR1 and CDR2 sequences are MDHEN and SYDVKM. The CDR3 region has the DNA TGTGCCAGCACGCTCCTGGGCTGGGAGACCCAGTACTTC. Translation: CASTLLGWETQYF.

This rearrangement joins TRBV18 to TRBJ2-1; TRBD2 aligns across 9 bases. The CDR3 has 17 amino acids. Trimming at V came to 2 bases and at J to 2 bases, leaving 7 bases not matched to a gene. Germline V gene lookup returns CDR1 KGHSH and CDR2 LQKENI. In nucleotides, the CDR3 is TGTGCCAGCTCACCAGGGACTAGCCACACAACCTACAATGAGCAGTTCTTC. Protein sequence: CASSPGTSHTTYNEQFF.

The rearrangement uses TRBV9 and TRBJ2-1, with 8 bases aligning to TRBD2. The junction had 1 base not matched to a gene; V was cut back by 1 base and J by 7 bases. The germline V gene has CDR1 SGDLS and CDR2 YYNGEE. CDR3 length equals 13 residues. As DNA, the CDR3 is TGTGCCAGCAGCGTAACTAGCGGTAATGAGCAGTTCTTC. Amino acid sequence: CASSVTSGNEQFF.

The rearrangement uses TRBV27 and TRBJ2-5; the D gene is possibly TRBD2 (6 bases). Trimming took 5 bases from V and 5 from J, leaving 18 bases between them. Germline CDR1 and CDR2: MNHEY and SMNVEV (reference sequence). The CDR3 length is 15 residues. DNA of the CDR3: TGTGCCAGCAGTCCCTCCGGCCCCCGGGGGGAGACCCAGTACTTC. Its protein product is CASSPSGPRGETQYF.

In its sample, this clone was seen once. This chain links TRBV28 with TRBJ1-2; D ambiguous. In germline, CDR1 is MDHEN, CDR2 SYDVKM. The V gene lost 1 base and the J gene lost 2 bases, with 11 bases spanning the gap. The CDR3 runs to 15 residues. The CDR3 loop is CASSLLVRENYGYTF. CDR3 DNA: TGTGCCAGCAGTTTATTGGTTCGGGAGAACTATGGCTACACCTTC.

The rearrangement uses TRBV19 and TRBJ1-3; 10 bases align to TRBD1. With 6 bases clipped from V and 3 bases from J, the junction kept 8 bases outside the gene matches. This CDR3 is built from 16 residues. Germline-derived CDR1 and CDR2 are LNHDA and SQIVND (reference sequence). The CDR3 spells CASSQRQGAYGNTIYF. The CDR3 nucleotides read TGTGCCAGTAGCCAACGACAGGGGGCTTATGGAAACACCATATATTTT.

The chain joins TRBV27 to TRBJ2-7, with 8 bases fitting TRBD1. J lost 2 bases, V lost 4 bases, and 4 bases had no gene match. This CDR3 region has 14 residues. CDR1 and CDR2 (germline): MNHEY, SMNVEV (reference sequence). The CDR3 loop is CASSSWTGTYEQYF. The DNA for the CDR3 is TGTGCCAGCAGTTCGTGGACAGGGACCTACGAGCAGTACTTC.

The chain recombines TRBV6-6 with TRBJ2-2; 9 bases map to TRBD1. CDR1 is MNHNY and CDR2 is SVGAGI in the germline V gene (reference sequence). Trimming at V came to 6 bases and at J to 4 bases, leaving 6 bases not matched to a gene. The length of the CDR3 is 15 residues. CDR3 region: CASSAGTGSTGELFF. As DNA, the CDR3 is TGTGCCAGCAGCGCCGGGACAGGGAGCACCGGGGAGCTGTTTTTT.

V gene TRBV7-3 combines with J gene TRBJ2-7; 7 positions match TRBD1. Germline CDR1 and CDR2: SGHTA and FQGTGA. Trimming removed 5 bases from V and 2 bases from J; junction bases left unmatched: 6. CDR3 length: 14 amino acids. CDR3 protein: CASSPGTVAYEQYF. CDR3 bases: TGTGCCAGCAGCCCCGGGACAGTCGCCTACGAGCAGTACTTC.

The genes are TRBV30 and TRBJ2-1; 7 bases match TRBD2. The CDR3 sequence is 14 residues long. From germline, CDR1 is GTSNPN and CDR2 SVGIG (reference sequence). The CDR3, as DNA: TGTGCTAGATTAGTAGCGGGTTCCTACAATGAGCAGTTCTTC. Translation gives CARLVAGSYNEQFF.

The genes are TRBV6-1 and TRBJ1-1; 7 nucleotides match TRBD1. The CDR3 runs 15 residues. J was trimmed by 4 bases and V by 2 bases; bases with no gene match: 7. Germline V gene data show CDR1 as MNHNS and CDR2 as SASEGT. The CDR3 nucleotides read TGTGCCAGCAGTGAAACAGGGGTGGGAATCACTGAAGCTTTCTTT. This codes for CASSETGVGITEAFF.

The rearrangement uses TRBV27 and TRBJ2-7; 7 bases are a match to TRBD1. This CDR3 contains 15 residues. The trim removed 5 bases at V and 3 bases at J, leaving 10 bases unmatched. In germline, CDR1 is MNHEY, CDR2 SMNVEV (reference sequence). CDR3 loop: CASSLRPGQIYEQYF. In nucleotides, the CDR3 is TGTGCCAGCAGTCTACGCCCGGGACAGATCTACGAGCAGTACTTC.

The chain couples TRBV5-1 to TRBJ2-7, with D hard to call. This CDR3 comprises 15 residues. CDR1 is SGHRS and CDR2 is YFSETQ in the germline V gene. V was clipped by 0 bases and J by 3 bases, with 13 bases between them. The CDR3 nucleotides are TGCGCCAGCAGCTTGGAGATGTATCCGGGCTACGAGCAGTACTTC. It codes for CASSLEMYPGYEQYF.

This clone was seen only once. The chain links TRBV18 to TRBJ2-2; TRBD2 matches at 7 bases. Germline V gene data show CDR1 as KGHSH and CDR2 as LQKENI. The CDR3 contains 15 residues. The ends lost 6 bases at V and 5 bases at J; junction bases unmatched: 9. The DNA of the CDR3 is TGTGCCAGCTCTCATTGGACTAGACGGACCGGGGAGCTGTTTTTT. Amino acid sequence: CASSHWTRRTGELFF.

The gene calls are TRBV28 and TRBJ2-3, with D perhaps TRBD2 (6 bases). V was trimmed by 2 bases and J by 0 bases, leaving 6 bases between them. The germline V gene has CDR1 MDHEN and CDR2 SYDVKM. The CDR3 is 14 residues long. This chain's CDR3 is CASSLGTSTDTQYF. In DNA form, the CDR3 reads TGTGCCAGCAGTTTAGGGACTAGCACAGATACGCAGTATTTT.

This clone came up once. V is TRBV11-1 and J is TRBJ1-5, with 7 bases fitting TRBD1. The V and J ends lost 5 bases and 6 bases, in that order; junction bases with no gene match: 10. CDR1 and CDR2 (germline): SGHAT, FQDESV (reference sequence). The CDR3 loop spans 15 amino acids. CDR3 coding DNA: TGTGCCAGCAGCCCAGGACAGGCGGGCAGTCAGCCCCAGCATTTT. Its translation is CASSPGQAGSQPQHF.

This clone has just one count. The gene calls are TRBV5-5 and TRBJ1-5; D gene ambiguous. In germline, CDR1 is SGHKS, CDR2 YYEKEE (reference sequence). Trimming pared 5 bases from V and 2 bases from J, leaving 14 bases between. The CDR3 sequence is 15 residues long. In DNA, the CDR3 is TGTGCCAGCAGTTTTAGGGAGGTCGGCAATCAGCCCCAGCATTTT. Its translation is CASSFREVGNQPQHF.